The T cell receptor (beta chain) described here comes from a study of cytomegalovirus exposure and HLA in healthy donors. Study-level points and caveats: Rarity held for most TCR sequences, but there were some public TCRs that occurred in many donors. The study recorded more than 150 TCR beta chains that were cytomegalovirus-associated. Cytomegalovirus status was reportedly diagnosed by the classifier with high specificity and sensitivity. The tendency of first-cohort TCR clusters to co-occur in the 120 or so validation repertoires was the finding of a later analysis.

Method: immunoSEQ multiplex PCR; TCRdb's copy keeps in-frame clones and lacks some. The data contain 150,000 or so clones, about 88% of them singletons. Notes on this clone: The antigen remains unidentified.

Sequences were obtained from PBMCs. The clonotype comes from a woman between 18 and 29 years old in good health and CMV-seropositive.

The CDR3 bases are TGTGCCACCAGCCCTGGGGTAGCGGGAGTTGAGCAGTTCTTC. It is translated as CATSPGVAGVEQFF. This sequence joins TRBV15 and TRBJ2-1, with 9 nucleotides matching TRBD2. Looked up from germline, CDR1 is LNHNV and CDR2 is YYDKDF (reference sequence). CDR3 size: 14 residues. The V and J ends lost 5 bases and 9 bases, in that order; junction bases with no gene match: 8.